This TCR beta chain was identified in a study of T cells in Graves' hyperthyroidism and ophthalmopathy. Study-level points and caveats: Ophthalmopathy was identified by the model a median roughly six months ahead of onset.

RNA transcripts served as the template for amplifying TCR beta CDR3 regions. First-round RT-PCR targeting the TCR CDR3 was performed with the HTBI primer set. Using its own MiXCR run on the multiplex PCR reads, TCRdb lists one record per CDR3 protein. The top ten hold around 4.5% of the sample, which has 600,000 to 700,000 distinct CDR3 sequences, roughly 15% seen once. This clonotype came up many times. Its cognate antigen is unknown. The V end was cut by 2 bases, the J end by 0 bases, with 13 bases between. Germline V gives CDR1 SGHVS, CDR2 FQNEAQ. CDR3 length: 16 amino acids. The authors obtained PBMCs from roughly 10 ml of fresh peripheral blood.

The chain carries TRBV7-8 and TRBJ2-5; a weak D match, TRBD1 (7 bases). This TCR came from a woman aged 40-49 years with Graves' ophthalmopathy. Sequencing was done on a sample of blood. The CDR3 DNA reads as TGTGCCAGCAGCTTACTGGCAGGGGGGTACCAAGAGACCCAGTACTTC. It yields the protein CASSLLAGGYQETQYF.